The source of this T cell receptor (beta chain) is a study of blood T cell repertoires in COVID-19. The wider study: Samples of COVID-19 (acute and convalescent) were obtained from the United States, Italy and Spain. In each case, the material was cDNA or gDNA derived from T cells, B-cell-depleted T cells, or PBMCs.

This clone was seen once. Under the authors' procedure: Using reference gene primer amplification, nucleated cell counts were estimated. Generated by immunoSEQ multiplex PCR, the TCRdb table keeps only in-frame clones and is missing some. V, J and clone size are taken as reported in that table, and D and trimming were inferred from the DNA itself. The sample lists fewer than 350,000 clones; approximately 88% were seen once. With 3 bases removed from V and 2 bases from J, the gap between germline ends came to 16 bases. The CDR3 is 16 residues long. CDR1 and CDR2 (germline): KGHSH, LQKENI. A Seattle source enrolled patients during active infection and followed them longitudinally.

This receptor was identified in a young man with COVID-19, enrolled during active disease. The sequenced material came from peripheral blood. This chain connects TRBV18 to TRBJ1-2, with TRBD1 as a possible D gene (6 bases). This chain's CDR3 is CASSPETGKTNYGYTF. The DNA of the CDR3 is TGTGCCAGCTCACCCGAGACAGGAAAGACCAACTATGGCTACACCTTC.